This T cell receptor beta chain derives from a study of CD8 T cells in ankylosing spondylitis. Study-wide findings and caveats: Among TCR beta sequences, a motif of under ten highly homologous variants appeared characteristic of ankylosing spondylitis blood.

The CDR3 runs to 15 residues. Germline values: CDR1 MRHNA, CDR2 SNTAGT. The ends lost 2 bases at V and 4 bases at J; junction bases unmatched: 1. This clonotype was recorded at least ten times. As yet, its antigen is unknown. TCRdb reprocessed the 5' RACE reads via MiXCR and lists one record per CDR3 protein. Of about 750,000 distinct CDR3 sequences in the sample, 15% to 20% were seen once. The receptor comes from a male donor with ankylosing spondylitis. V usage is TRBV6-4 and J usage is TRBJ2-1, with 11 bases lining up with TRBD2. Sequenced sample: blood, either unsorted or a sorted T cell fraction (not recorded which). CDR3 amino acids: CASSDLAGGYNEQFF. The CDR3 DNA reads TGTGCCAGCAGTGACCTAGCGGGAGGTTACAATGAGCAGTTCTTC.